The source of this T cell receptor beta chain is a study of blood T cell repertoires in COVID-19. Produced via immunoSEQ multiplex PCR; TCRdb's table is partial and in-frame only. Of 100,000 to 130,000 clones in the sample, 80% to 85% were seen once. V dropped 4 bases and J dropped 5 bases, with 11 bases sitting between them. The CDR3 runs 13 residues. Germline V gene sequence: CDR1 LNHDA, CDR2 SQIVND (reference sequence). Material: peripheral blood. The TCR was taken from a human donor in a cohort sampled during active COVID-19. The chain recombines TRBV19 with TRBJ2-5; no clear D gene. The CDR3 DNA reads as TGTGCCAGTAGTAGGGCTTATAGGGAGACCCAGTACTTC. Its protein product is CASSRAYRETQYF.